A single sample is the source of the 27 T cell receptor beta chains below, sequenced in a study of T cell responses to AZD1222 COVID-19 vaccine. The protocol was immunoSEQ multiplex PCR, while the TCRdb copy is restricted to in-frame clones and leaves out a portion. Of 130,000 to 150,000 clones detected, around 90% appear once; the ten largest clones hold 5% to 6.5%. Sequences were derived from peripheral blood, sampled 28 days after the second dose of the MenACWY control vaccine. The receptors were gathered from an adult who received the MenACWY meningococcal vaccine as a control.

This clone was recorded once. CDR3 DNA: TGTGCCAGCAGTCCGACAGGGTTCACTGAAGCTTTCTTT. The encoded protein is CASSPTGFTEAFF. The V call is TRBV12-3 or TRBV12-4, the J call TRBJ1-1; 7 nucleotides line up with TRBD1. The V and J ends lost 5 bases and 4 bases, in that order; junction bases with no gene match: 4. The CDR3 length is 13 residues.

The sample holds one count of this clone. The chain joins TRBV6-5 to TRBJ1-1; D is uncertain. CDR3 length: 14 residues. CDR1 and CDR2 from the germline V gene are MNHEY and SVGAGI. V lost 5 bases and J 3 bases, leaving 13 bases between the germline ends. Here the CDR3 reads CASSPGRMHTEAFF. In DNA form, the CDR3 reads TGTGCCAGCAGTCCCGGGAGGATGCACACTGAAGCTTTCTTT.

The CDR3 protein is CAWSVRSPETGGYTF. CDR3 nucleotides: TGTGCCTGGAGTGTACGAAGCCCGGAGACAGGTGGCTACACCTTC. The chain uses TRBV30 and TRBJ1-2, with D perhaps matching TRBD1 (6 bases). This CDR3 has 15 residues. The V end lost 0 bases, the J end lost 7 bases, and 18 bases lay between the germline ends. Germline loops: CDR1 GTSNPN, CDR2 SVGIG (reference sequence).

The CDR3 spells CASSPRLAGYEQYF. The CDR3 bases are TGTGCCAGCTCACCAAGATTAGCGGGTTACGAGCAGTACTTC. The chain employs TRBV27 and TRBJ2-7, with 7 bases that match TRBD2. Germline values: CDR1 MNHEY, CDR2 SMNVEV (reference sequence). This CDR3 comprises 14 residues. Unmatched junction bases numbered 11, after V lost 8 bases and J lost 4 bases.

In DNA form, the CDR3 reads TGTGCCAGCAATAGGGTTACTGAAGCTTTCTTT. Encoded protein: CASNRVTEAFF. The genes are TRBV7-6 and TRBJ1-1; D unresolved. The CDR3 consists of 11 residues. Trimming pared 7 bases from V and 5 bases from J, leaving 8 bases between. The germline V gene encodes CDR1 SGHVS and CDR2 FNYEAQ.

The chain carries TRBV5-4 and TRBJ2-7; the D gene could be TRBD1 or TRBD2 (6 bases each). The CDR3 has 17 amino acids. V was pared by 5 bases and J by 3 bases, with 24 bases between. The germline V gene has CDR1 SGHNT and CDR2 YYREEE (reference sequence). This CDR3 is CASSLDRSSGLFYEQYF. CDR3 nucleotides: TGTGCCAGCAGTCTCGACAGGTCCTCGGGACTCTTCTACGAGCAGTACTTC. Supplemented by reference TRBV5-4 and TRBJ2-7, the full variable domain reads ETGVTQSPTHLIKTRGQQVTLRCSSQSGHNTVSWYQQALGQGPQFIFQYYREEENGRGNFPPRFSGLQFPNYSSELNVNALELDDSALYLCASSLDRSSGLFYEQYFGPGTRLTVT.

The rearrangement links TRBV18 to TRBJ2-3, with 7 bases lining up with TRBD2. Trimming cost V 1 base and J 1 base; bases outside gene matches: 2. This CDR3 has 15 residues. Germline V CDR1 and CDR2: KGHSH, LQKENI. As DNA, the CDR3 is TGTGCCAGCTCACCACATACTAGCGGCACAGATACGCAGTATTTT. It is translated as CASSPHTSGTDTQYF.

V and J are TRBV15 and TRBJ1-4; perhaps TRBD1 as D (5 bases). The CDR3 is 16 amino acids. Germline CDR1 is LNHNV and CDR2 is YYDKDF (reference sequence). V was trimmed by 4 bases and J by 0 bases, leaving 12 bases between them. The CDR3 nucleotides are TGTGCCACCAGCAATGGAGTGGGGGCAACTAATGAAAAACTGTTTTTT. Protein sequence: CATSNGVGATNEKLFF.

The chain couples TRBV27 to TRBJ2-7; a possible D gene is TRBD2 (7 bases). V was cut by 0 bases and J by 9 bases, with 18 bases left in between. The CDR3 covers 15 residues. Germline CDR1 and CDR2: MNHEY and SMNVEV (reference sequence). CDR3 sequence: CASSLSGGREGGQYF. CDR3 bases: TGTGCCAGCAGTTTATCGGGAGGCAGGGAGGGGGGGCAGTACTTC.

The chain carries TRBV18 and TRBJ1-1, with TRBD1 as a possible D gene (6 bases). Trimming removed 1 base from V and 1 base from J, with 7 bases in between. This CDR3 region has 14 residues. CDR1 is KGHSH and CDR2 is LQKENI in the germline V gene. This CDR3 reads CASSPRGQNTEAFF. The CDR3 DNA follows: TGTGCCAGCTCACCACGGGGGCAGAACACTGAAGCTTTCTTT.

The chain uses TRBV29-1 and TRBJ2-5; TRBD2 agrees at 9 bases. J gave up 5 bases and V 6 bases, and 4 bases lay outside the gene matches. This CDR3 region has 12 residues. Germline-derived CDR1 and CDR2 are SQVTM and ANQGSEA. The CDR3 protein is CSVTSGWETQYF. The CDR3 DNA reads TGCAGCGTAACTAGCGGGTGGGAGACCCAGTACTTC. Together with reference TRBV29-1 and TRBJ2-5, the CDR3 gives the full variable domain: SAVISQKPSRDICQRGTSLTIQCQVDSQVTMMFWYRQQPGQSLTLIATANQGSEATYESGFVIDKFPISRPNLTFSTLTVSNMSPEDSSIYLCSVTSGWETQYFGPGTRLLVL.

The chain has TRBV10-3 and TRBJ1-1; D remains ambiguous. Germline CDR1 and CDR2: ENHRY and SYGVKD. Trimming removed 5 bases from V and 11 bases from J, with 18 bases in between. The CDR3 runs to 13 residues. The CDR3 bases are TGTGCCATCAGTAACCGGGCCTCCCCAACGGCTTTCTTT. It yields the protein CAISNRASPTAFF.

V is TRBV5-1 and J is TRBJ2-5; D uncertain. The CDR3 runs to 15 residues. The germline CDR1 and CDR2 sequences are SGHRS and YFSETQ. V lost 0 bases and J lost 4, with 13 bases in between. For the CDR3, the DNA is TGCGCCAGCAGCTTGGCCAACCAGGTTTTAGAGACCCAGTACTTC. Translation: CASSLANQVLETQYF.

The rearrangement uses TRBV30 and TRBJ2-2; D not certain. Trimming pared 0 bases from V and 0 bases from J, leaving 5 bases between. This CDR3 has 14 residues. Germline CDR1 reads GTSNPN; CDR2 reads SVGIG (reference sequence). The CDR3 protein is CAWSVLTNTGELFF. The CDR3 DNA reads as TGTGCCTGGAGTGTACTGACGAACACCGGGGAGCTGTTTTTT.

This rearrangement joins TRBV9 to TRBJ1-6; D may be TRBD1 (5 bases). CDR1 and CDR2 (germline): SGDLS, YYNGEE. The germline V and J ends were trimmed by 3 bases and 7 bases, with 11 bases remaining between them. The CDR3 has 14 amino acids. CDR3 region: CASSAGRTNSPLHF. CDR3 sequence (DNA): TGTGCCAGCAGCGCGGGACGGACAAATTCACCCCTCCACTTT.

The chain employs TRBV6-5 and TRBJ2-5; possibly TRBD1 for D (5 bases). From germline, CDR1 is MNHEY and CDR2 SVGAGI. The CDR3 is made up of 13 amino acids. The germline V and J ends were trimmed by 6 bases and 2 bases, with 10 bases remaining between them. CDR3 DNA: TGTGCCAGCAGCAGACAGATTCAAGAGACCCAGTACTTC. It translates to CASSRQIQETQYF.

The gene calls are TRBV7-9 and TRBJ2-5, with 8 bases identical to TRBD2. This CDR3 contains 15 residues. V shed 0 bases, J shed 6 bases, and the junction held 6 bases outside the gene matches. Germline-derived CDR1 and CDR2 are SEHNR and FQNEAQ (reference sequence). The CDR3 here is CASSLALASGQTQYF. The CDR3 region has the DNA TGTGCCAGCAGCTTAGCGCTGGCTAGCGGGCAGACCCAGTACTTC.

The genes are TRBV28 and TRBJ1-6; perhaps TRBD1 as D (6 bases). The germline CDR1 and CDR2 sequences are MDHEN and SYDVKM. The CDR3 length is 16 residues. Trimming cost V 5 bases and J 9 bases, with 20 bases left between them. CDR3 sequence: CASSLGSGTIRSPLHF. Written as DNA, the CDR3 is TGTGCCAGCAGTCTAGGGTCGGGGACAATTCGTTCACCCCTCCACTTT.

This clone showed up many times. The chain has TRBV18 and TRBJ2-1; 10 bases map to TRBD2. The CDR3 is 15 amino acids. J lost 6 bases, V lost 6 bases, and 8 bases had no gene match. Germline CDR1 is KGHSH and CDR2 is LQKENI. The CDR3 is CASSLPPSGGNEQFF. The CDR3 region has the DNA TGTGCCAGCTCTCTGCCCCCTAGCGGGGGCAATGAGCAGTTCTTC.

The chain has TRBV5-1 and TRBJ1-2; unclear D gene. CDR3 length: 15 amino acids. CDR1 is SGHRS, CDR2 YFSETQ, per germline. Between the trimmed V and J ends, which lost 4 bases and 1 base, there was a span of 14 bases. CDR3 amino acids: CASSLSGVFNYGYTF. The CDR3 region has the DNA TGCGCCAGCAGCCTATCAGGTGTCTTTAACTATGGCTACACCTTC.

V is TRBV6-2 or TRBV6-3 and J is TRBJ1-6; D may be TRBD1 (6 bases). The germline V gene encodes CDR1 MNHEY and CDR2 SVGEGT. CDR3 length: 16 residues. Deletions cut 0 bases from V and 7 bases from J, with 13 bases between. The CDR3 DNA reads as TGTGCCAGCAGTTACTCGGGCAGGGGCAGGAATTCACCCCTCCACTTT. Its translation is CASSYSGRGRNSPLHF.

V usage is TRBV29-1 and J usage is TRBJ1-1; D remains ambiguous. The CDR3 sequence is 12 residues long. The V gene's germline CDR1 is SQVTM and CDR2 ANQGSEA. V was cut by 6 bases and J by 2 bases, with 10 bases left in between. CDR3 bases: TGCAGCGTGGACGGTATCAACACTGAAGCTTTCTTT. Protein sequence: CSVDGINTEAFF.

J is TRBJ2-1 and V is TRBV11-3, with TRBD1 matching over 9 bases. Germline V gene sequence: CDR1 SGHNT, CDR2 YENEEA. The CDR3 contains 17 residues. V lost 5 bases to trimming and J lost 9 bases; unmatched junction nucleotides: 17. The CDR3 loop is CASSPSSTGGMLGEQFF. The CDR3 nucleotides read TGTGCCAGCAGCCCCTCCTCGACAGGGGGAATGCTCGGTGAGCAGTTCTTC. The full variable domain, completed using reference TRBV11-3 and TRBJ2-1, is EAGVVQSPRYKIIEKKQPVAFWCNPISGHNTLYWYLQNLGQGPELLIRYENEEAVDDSQLPKDRFSAERLKGVDSTLKIQPAELGDSAVYLCASSPSSTGGMLGEQFFGPGTRLTVL.

The chain has TRBV7-3 and TRBJ1-1; D remains ambiguous. Germline V gene sequence: CDR1 SGHTA, CDR2 FQGTGA. V was pared by 1 base and J by 5 bases, with 8 bases between. The CDR3 covers 13 residues. Here the CDR3 reads CASSLNWWTEAFF. The CDR3 DNA reads TGTGCCAGCAGCTTAAACTGGTGGACTGAAGCTTTCTTT.

The V and J genes are TRBV19 and TRBJ1-1, with D perhaps TRBD1 (6 bases). V lost 6 bases to trimming and J lost 5 bases, with 10 bases between them. This CDR3 is 12 amino acids long. Germline CDR1 LNHDA, CDR2 SQIVND (reference sequence). In DNA form, the CDR3 reads TGTGCCAGTAGGACAGGAGGGACTGAAGCTTTCTTT. Translation gives CASRTGGTEAFF.

This clone was seen a handful of times. V gene TRBV7-3 combines with J gene TRBJ2-1, with D tentatively TRBD2 (5 bases). Germline V CDR1 and CDR2: SGHTA, FQGTGA. Trimming removed 3 bases from V and 5 bases from J, with 8 bases in between. The CDR3 contains 13 residues. The CDR3 nucleotides read TGTGCCAGCAGCTTCGCGGGTGACAATGAGCAGTTCTTC. Translating gives CASSFAGDNEQFF.

The chain employs TRBV7-2 and TRBJ2-3, with D perhaps TRBD1 (5 bases). Trimming shortened V by 3 bases and J by 0 bases, and 10 bases separated the two germline ends. The CDR3 consists of 15 residues. Germline CDR1 is SGHTA and CDR2 is FQGNSA. The CDR3: CASSLDTRSTDTQYF. CDR3 in DNA: TGTGCCAGCAGCTTGGACACGCGGAGCACAGATACGCAGTATTTT.